The clone carrying this T cell receptor beta chain was recorded a few times. Study processing details: Reference gene primer amplification yielded estimated nucleated cell counts. The protocol was immunoSEQ multiplex PCR, while the TCRdb copy is restricted to in-frame clones and leaves out a portion. For V, J and clone size, that table is used; D and trimming come from the DNA. The sample includes 110,000 or so clones, roughly 80% seen only once; the top ten take approximately 1.5%. The CDR3 has 16 amino acids. V was clipped by 1 base and J by 4 bases; unmatched bases: 6. From germline, CDR1 is LGHNA and CDR2 YNFKEQ. This sample is drawn from a study of blood T cell repertoires in COVID-19. Study information: In each case, the material was cDNA or gDNA derived from T cells, B-cell-depleted T cells, or PBMCs.

This TCR was recovered from a man aged 50-59 years with acute or convalescent COVID-19. The chain carries TRBV4-2 and TRBJ1-1; TRBD1 matches 10 bases. The sequenced sample was peripheral blood. As DNA, the CDR3 is TGTGCCAGCAGCCAAGGACAGGGGGCCCAGGCCACTGAAGCTTTCTTT. This encodes CASSQGQGAQATEAFF.